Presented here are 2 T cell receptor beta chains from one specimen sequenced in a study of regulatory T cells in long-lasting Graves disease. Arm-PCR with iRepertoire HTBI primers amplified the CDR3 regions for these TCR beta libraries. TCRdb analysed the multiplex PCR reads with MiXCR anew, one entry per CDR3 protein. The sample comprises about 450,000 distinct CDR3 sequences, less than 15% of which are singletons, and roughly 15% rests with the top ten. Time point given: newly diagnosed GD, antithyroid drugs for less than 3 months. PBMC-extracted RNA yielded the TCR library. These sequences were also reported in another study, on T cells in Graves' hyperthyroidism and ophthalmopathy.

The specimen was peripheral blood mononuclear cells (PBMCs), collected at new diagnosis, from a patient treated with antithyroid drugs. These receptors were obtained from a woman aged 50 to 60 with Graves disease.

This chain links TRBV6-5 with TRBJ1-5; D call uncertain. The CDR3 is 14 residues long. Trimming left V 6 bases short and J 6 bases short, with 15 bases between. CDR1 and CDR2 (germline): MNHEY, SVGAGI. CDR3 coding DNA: TGTGCCAGCAGATACATAGGGTCGACTCAGCCCCAGCATTTT. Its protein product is CASRYIGSTQPQHF.

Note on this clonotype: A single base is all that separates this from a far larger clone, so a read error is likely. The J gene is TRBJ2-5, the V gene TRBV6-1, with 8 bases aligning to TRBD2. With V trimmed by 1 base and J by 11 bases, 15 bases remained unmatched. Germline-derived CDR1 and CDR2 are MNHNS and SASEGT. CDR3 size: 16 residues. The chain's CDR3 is CASSEEASGFYNEQYF. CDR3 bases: TGTGCCAGCAGTGAAGAGGCTAGCGGGTTTTACAATGAGCAGTACTTC.